These T cell receptor beta chains were read from a single sample in a study of a mutant IDH1 vaccine in newly diagnosed glioma. This table comes from immunoSEQ multiplex PCR, and its TCRdb copy is limited to in-frame clones, with some not included. The sample records about 56,000 clones, roughly four fifths being singletons. Their antigens are not known. Sequencing used PBMCs, obtained from a glioma patient whose treatment included an IDH1 peptide vaccine. The receptors here all came from a woman aged 45-65 years with glioma. CDR3s include the opening cysteine and the closing phenylalanine or tryptophan. A D gene is named only where the DNA matches it firmly. A clone size is listed for some rows: how often the clone was seen (once, few, many), or a class if it is expanded.

abundance	d_gene	v_gene	j_gene	CDR3aa
.	.	TRBV19	TRBJ1-2	CASSMTVNYGYTF
.	.	TRBV9	TRBJ1-3	CASSVVGGSGNTIYF
.	.	TRBV7-2	TRBJ1-1	CASSSGIMAFF
.	.	TRBV5-6	TRBJ1-3	CASSSLTDSGNTIYF
once	TRBD1	TRBV19	TRBJ1-6	CASRQGAVHSPLHF
.	.	TRBV7-2	TRBJ2-5	CASSQGTRETQYF
.	TRBD1	TRBV30	TRBJ2-1	CAWGRGMTQGRSNEQFF
.	TRBD1	TRBV27	TRBJ1-1	CASNVAGGAKSTEAFF
.	.	TRBV29-1	TRBJ1-5	CSVLLGETWSNQPQHF
once	TRBD2	TRBV7-2	TRBJ2-1	CASSLEAGGSYNEQFF
.	TRBD1	TRBV6-5	TRBJ1-1	CASSPTGGRTEAFF
.	TRBD2	TRBV7-2	TRBJ2-3	CASSLGLAGGQDTQYF
.	.	TRBV5-1	TRBJ1-1	CASSLGPANTEAFF
.	.	TRBV27	TRBJ2-3	CASKERAGNTQYF
.	TRBD2	TRBV19	TRBJ2-7	CASSPSGPYEQYF
.	.	TRBV7-9	TRBJ2-2	CASSPTGELFF
.	TRBD2	TRBV19	TRBJ2-7	CASSPELAGVTTYEQYF
.	.	TRBV30	TRBJ1-2	CAWSPLRGRYGYTF
.	.	TRBV6-6	TRBJ1-5	CAANRVTQPQHF
.	.	TRBV30	TRBJ1-4	CAWSMQNEKLFF
once	.	TRBV9	TRBJ2-6	CASRTTTGPGANVLTF
.	.	TRBV9	TRBJ1-2	CASSARGAKYSNYGYTF
.	.	TRBV30	TRBJ2-1	CAWDGQNNEQFF
.	TRBD1	TRBV5-1	TRBJ1-1	CASSLLNRGSTEAFF
.	.	TRBV7-9	TRBJ1-3	CAWDPLAGNTIYF
.	TRBD1	TRBV5-4	TRBJ1-2	CASSLGQDGYTF
once	.	TRBV5-6	TRBJ2-7	CASSRHSREREQYF
.	.	TRBV10-3	TRBJ1-3	CAISERTGNTIYF
.	.	TRBV5-1	TRBJ1-2	CASMGTDSPNYGYTF
.	TRBD1	TRBV5-1	TRBJ2-4	CASSLDRGRGDIQYF
once	.	TRBV6-5	TRBJ2-7	CASSRGGTRSYEQYF
.	.	TRBV7-2	TRBJ2-5	CASSLKGGETQYF
.	.	TRBV6-1	TRBJ1-1	CASSETRGNTEAFF
.	TRBD1	TRBV15	TRBJ1-4	CATSRGQGATNEKLFF
once	TRBD2	TRBV15	TRBJ2-2	CATSRVAGGTGELFF
.	TRBD1	TRBV6-5	TRBJ2-7	CASSNNRDSSYEQYF
.	.	TRBV7-9	TRBJ2-4	CASSLGKNIQYF
.	.	TRBV5-4	TRBJ1-2	CASSWGLTEVNYGYTF
.	TRBD2	TRBV5-1	TRBJ2-3	CASSLEGLAGGPSDTQYF
.	.	TRBV5-1	TRBJ2-5	CASSLEGGTETQYF
few	TRBD1	TRBV25-1	TRBJ1-1	CASSATGGGTEAFF
.	TRBD1	TRBV4-2	TRBJ1-1	CASSPGQGGTEAFF
.	TRBD2	TRBV4-2	TRBJ2-3	CASSQATVLLAGGTDTQYF
.	.	TRBV5-1	TRBJ1-5	CASSLGGGARQPQHF
.	.	TRBV11-2	TRBJ1-5	CASSLGPMGQPQHF